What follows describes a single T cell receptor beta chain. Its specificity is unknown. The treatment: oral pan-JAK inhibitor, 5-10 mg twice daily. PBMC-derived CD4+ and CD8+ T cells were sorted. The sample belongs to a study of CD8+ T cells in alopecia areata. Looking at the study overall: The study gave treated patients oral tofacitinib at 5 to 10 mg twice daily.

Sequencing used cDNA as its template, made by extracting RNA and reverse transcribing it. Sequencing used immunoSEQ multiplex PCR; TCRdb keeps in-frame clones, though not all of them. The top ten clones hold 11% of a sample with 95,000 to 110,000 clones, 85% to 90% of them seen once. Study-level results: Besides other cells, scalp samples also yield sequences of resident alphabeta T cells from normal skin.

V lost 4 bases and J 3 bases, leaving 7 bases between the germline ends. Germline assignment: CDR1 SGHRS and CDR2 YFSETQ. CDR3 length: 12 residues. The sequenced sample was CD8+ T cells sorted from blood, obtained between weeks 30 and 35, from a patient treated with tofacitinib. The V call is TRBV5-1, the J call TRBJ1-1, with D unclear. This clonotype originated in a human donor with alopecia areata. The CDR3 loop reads CASSPTDTEAFF. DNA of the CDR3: TGCGCCAGCAGCCCAACGGACACTGAAGCTTTCTTT. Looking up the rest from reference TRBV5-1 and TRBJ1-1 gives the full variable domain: KAGVTQTPRYLIKTRGQQVTLSCSPISGHRSVSWYQQTPGQGLQFLFEYFSETQRNKGNFPGRFSGRQFSNSRSEMNVSTLELGDSALYLCASSPTDTEAFFGQGTRLTVV.